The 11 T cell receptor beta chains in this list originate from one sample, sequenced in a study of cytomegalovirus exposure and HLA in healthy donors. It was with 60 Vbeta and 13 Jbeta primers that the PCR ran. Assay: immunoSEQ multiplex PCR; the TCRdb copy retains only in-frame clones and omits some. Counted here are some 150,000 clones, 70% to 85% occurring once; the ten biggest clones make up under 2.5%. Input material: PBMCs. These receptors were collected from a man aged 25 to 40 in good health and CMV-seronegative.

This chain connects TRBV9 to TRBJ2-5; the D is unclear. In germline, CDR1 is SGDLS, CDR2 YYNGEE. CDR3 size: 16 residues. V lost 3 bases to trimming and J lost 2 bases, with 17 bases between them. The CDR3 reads CASSGSRSRTQETQYF. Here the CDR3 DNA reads TGTGCCAGCAGCGGATCTAGGAGCAGAACACAAGAGACCCAGTACTTC.

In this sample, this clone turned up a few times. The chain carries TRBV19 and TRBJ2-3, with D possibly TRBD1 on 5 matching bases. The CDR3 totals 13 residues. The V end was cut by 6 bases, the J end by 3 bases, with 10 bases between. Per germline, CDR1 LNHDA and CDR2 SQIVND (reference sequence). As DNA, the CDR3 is TGTGCCAGTAGCAAGGGGTTGACAGATACGCAGTATTTT. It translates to CASSKGLTDTQYF.

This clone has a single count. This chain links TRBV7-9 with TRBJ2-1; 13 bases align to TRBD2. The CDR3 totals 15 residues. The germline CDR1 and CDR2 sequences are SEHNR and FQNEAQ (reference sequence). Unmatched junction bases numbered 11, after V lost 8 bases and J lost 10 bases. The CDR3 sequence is CASWSGTSGVREQFF. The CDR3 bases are TGTGCCAGCTGGAGTGGGACTAGCGGGGTCCGCGAGCAGTTCTTC.

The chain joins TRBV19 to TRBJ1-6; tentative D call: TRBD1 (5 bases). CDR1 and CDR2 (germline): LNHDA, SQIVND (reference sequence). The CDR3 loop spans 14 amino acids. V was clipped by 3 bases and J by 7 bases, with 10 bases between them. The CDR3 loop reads CASSITGLNSPLHF. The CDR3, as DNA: TGTGCCAGTAGTATCACAGGTTTGAATTCACCCCTCCACTTT.

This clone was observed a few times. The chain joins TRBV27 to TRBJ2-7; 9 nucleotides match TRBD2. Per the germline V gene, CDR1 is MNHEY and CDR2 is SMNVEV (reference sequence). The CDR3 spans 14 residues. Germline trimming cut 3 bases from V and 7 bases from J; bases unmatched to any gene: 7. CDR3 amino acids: CASSFRGGAGEQYF. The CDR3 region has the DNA TGTGCCAGCAGTTTCCGCGGGGGGGCCGGGGAGCAGTACTTC.

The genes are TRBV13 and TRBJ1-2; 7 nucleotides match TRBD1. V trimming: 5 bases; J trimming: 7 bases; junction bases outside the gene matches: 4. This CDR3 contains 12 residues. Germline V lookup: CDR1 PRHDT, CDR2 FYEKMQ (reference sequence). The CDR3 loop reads CASSPGTAGYTF. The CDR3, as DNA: TGTGCCAGCAGCCCAGGGACAGCTGGCTACACCTTC.

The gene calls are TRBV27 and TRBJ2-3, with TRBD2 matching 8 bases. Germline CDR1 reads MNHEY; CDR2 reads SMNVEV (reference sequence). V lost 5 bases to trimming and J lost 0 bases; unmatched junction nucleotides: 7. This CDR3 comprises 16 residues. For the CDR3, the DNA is TGTGCCAGCAGTGCCCCGGGAGGGGGGAGCACAGATACGCAGTATTTT. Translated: CASSAPGGGSTDTQYF.

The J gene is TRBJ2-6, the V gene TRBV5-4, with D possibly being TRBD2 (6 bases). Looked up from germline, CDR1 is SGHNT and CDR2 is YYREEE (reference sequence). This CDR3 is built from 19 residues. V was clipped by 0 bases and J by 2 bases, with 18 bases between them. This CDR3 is CASSLGGARLETGANVLTF. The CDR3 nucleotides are TGTGCCAGCAGCTTGGGCGGGGCCCGGCTAGAAACTGGGGCCAACGTCCTGACTTTC.

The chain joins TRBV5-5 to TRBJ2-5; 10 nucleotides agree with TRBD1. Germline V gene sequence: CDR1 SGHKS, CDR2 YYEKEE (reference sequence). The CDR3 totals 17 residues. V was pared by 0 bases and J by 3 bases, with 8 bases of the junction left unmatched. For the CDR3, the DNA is TGTGCCAGCAGCTTGGAAGGACAGGGGGAAAGGAAAGAGACCCAGTACTTC. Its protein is CASSLEGQGERKETQYF.

The CDR3 DNA reads TGCGCCAGCAGCCCTACGCCGGGGATGAACACTGAAGCTTTCTTT. This sequence encodes CASSPTPGMNTEAFF. The J gene is TRBJ1-1, the V gene TRBV4-1; no definite D call. Trimming cost V 4 bases and J 0 bases, with 12 bases left between them. The V gene's germline CDR1 is MGHRA and CDR2 YSYEKL. This CDR3 has 15 amino acids.

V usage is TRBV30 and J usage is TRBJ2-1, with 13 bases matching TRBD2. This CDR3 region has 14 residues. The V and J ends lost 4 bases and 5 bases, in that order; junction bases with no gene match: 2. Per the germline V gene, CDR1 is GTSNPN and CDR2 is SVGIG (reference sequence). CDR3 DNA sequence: TGTGCCTGGAAACTAGCGGGGGGGCACAATGAGCAGTTCTTC. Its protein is CAWKLAGGHNEQFF.